This record covers a single T cell receptor (beta chain). The antigen is unknown. These data originate in a study of identical twins. Points from the study as a whole: The study found excess low generation probability among twin-shared out-of-frame alpha sequences.

Trimming cost V 4 bases and J 4 bases, with 22 bases left between them. CDR1 is LGHDT and CDR2 is YNNKEL in the germline V gene (reference sequence). This CDR3 is built from 18 residues. TCRdb re-derived calls from the 5' RACE reads in MiXCR, one entry per CDR3 protein. The table records 1.5 million to 2 million distinct CDR3 sequences, less than 40% of them present only once. This chain connects TRBV3-1 to TRBJ2-2, with D possibly called TRBD1 or TRBD2 (6 bases each). The sequenced sample consisted of cord blood. This TCR derives from a newborn girl in good health. The CDR3 is CASSPIGGQPGGTGELFF. The CDR3 nucleotides read TGTGCCAGCAGCCCAATCGGGGGACAACCGGGCGGCACCGGGGAGCTGTTTTTT.